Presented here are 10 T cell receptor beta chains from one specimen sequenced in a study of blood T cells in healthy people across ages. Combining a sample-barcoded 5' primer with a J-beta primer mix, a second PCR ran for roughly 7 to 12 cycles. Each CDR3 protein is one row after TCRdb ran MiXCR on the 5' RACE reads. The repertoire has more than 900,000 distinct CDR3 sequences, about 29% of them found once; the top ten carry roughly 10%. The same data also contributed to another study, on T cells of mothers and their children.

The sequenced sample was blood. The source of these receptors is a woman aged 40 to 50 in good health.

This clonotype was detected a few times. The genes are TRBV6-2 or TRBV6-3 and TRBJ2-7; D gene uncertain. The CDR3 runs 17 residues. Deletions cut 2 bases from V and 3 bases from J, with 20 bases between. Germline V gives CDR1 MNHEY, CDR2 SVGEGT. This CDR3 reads CASSYLQTSRLIYEQYF. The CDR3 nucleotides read TGTGCCAGCAGTTACCTTCAGACCTCTCGGCTGATCTACGAGCAGTACTTC.

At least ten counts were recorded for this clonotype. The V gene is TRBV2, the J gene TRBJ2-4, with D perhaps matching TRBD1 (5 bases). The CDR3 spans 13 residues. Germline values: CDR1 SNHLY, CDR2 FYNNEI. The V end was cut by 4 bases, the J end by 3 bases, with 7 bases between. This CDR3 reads CASSAGHKNIQYF. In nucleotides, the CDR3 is TGTGCCAGCAGTGCAGGACACAAAAACATTCAGTACTTC.

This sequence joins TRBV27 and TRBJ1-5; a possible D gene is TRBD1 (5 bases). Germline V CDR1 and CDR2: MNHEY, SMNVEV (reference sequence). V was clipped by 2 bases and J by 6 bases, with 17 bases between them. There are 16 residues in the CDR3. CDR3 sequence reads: CASSLGGTWIGQPQHF. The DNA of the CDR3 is TGTGCCAGCAGTTTAGGAGGGACCTGGATCGGTCAGCCCCAGCATTTT.

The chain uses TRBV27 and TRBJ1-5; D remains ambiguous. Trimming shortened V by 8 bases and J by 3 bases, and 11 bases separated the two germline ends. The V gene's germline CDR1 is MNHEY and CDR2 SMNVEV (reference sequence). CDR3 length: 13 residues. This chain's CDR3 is CASRTAINQPQHF. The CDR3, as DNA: TGTGCCAGCCGAACAGCCATCAATCAGCCCCAGCATTTT.

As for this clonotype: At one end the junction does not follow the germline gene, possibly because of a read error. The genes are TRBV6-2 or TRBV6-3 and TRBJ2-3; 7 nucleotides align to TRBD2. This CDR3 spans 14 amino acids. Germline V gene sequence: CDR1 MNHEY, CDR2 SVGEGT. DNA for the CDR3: TGTGCCAACAGTTACGGCGGGGGAGGAGATACGCAGTATTTT. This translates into CANSYGGGGDTQYF.

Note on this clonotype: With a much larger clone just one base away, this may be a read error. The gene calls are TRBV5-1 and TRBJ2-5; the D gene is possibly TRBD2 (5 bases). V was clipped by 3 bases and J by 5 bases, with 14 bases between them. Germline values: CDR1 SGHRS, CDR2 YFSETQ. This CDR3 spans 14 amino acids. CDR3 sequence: CASSWTLRWETQYF. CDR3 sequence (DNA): TGCGCCAGCAGCTGGACTCTAAGGTGGGAGACCCAGTACTTC.

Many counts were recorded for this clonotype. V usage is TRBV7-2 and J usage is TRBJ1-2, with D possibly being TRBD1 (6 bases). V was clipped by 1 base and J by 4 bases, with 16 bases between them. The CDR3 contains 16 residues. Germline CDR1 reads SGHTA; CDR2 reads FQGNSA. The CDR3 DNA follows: TGTGCCAGCAGCTTAGTCGCTGACAGGCGGAGCTATGGCTACACCTTC. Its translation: CASSLVADRRSYGYTF.

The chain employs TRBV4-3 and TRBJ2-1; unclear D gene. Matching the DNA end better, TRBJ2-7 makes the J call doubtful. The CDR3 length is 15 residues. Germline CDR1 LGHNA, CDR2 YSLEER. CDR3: CASSQEYASYNEQYF. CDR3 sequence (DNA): TGCGCCAGCAGCCAAGAATATGCCTCCTACAATGAGCAGTACTTC.

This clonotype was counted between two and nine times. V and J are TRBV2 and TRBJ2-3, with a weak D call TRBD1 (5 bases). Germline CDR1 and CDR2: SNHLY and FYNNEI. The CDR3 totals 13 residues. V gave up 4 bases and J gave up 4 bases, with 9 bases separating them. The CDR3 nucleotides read TGTGCCAGCAGTGGGGTAGGGGCAGATACGCAGTATTTT. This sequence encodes CASSGVGADTQYF.

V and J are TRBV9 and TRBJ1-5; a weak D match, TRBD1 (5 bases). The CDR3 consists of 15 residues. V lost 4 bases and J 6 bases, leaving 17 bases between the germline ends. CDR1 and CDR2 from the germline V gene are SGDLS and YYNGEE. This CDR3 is CASSPRGVSGQPQHF. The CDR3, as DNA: TGTGCCAGCAGCCCGAGAGGGGTCTCTGGTCAGCCCCAGCATTTT.